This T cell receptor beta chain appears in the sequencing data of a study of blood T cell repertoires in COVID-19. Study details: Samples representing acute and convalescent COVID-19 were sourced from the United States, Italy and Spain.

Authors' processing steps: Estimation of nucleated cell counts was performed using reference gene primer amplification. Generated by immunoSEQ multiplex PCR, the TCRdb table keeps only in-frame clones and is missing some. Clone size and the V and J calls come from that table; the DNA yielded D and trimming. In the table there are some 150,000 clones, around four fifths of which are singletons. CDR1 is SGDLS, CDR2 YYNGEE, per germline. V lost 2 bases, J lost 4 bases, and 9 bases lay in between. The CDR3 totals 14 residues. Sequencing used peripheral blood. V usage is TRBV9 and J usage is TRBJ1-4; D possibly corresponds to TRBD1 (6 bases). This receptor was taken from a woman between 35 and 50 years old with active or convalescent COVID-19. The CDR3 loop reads CASSVGRGNEKLFF. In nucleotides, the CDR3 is TGTGCCAGCAGCGTGGGCAGGGGTAATGAAAAACTGTTTTTT.